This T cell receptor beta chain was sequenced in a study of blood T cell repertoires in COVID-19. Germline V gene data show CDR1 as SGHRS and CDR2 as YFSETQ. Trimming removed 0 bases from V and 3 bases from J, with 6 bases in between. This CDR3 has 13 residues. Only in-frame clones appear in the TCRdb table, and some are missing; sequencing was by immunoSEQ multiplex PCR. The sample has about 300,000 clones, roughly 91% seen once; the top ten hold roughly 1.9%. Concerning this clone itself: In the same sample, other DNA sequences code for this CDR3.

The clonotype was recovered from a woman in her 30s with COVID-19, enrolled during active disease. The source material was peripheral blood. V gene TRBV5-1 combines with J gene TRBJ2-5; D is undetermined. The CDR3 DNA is TGCGCCAGCAGCTTGGCCGCAGAAGAGACCCAGTACTTC. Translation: CASSLAAEETQYF. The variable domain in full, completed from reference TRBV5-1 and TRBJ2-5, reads KAGVTQTPRYLIKTRGQQVTLSCSPISGHRSVSWYQQTPGQGLQFLFEYFSETQRNKGNFPGRFSGRQFSNSRSEMNVSTLELGDSALYLCASSLAAEETQYFGPGTRLLVL.